What follows are 13 T cell receptor beta chains derived from one specimen sequenced in a study of cytomegalovirus exposure and HLA in healthy donors (dated 2017 in TCRdb). Library generation was performed with the immunoSEQ multiplex PCR assay. For the multiplex PCR, a mixture combining 60 forward primers for TCR Vbeta segments and 13 reverse primers for TCR Jbeta segments was used. This is the immuneACCESS table as TCRdb keeps it, with only in-frame sequences that have V and J called. A part of the clones is gone; compared with another copy, unresolved V genes explain less than half, and the rest is unexplained. The sample contains 83,000 or so clones, about three quarters of them found a single time. The top ten hold about 9.5% of the sample. Sequenced input: PBMCs. The receptors come from a man aged 30 to 45 in good health and CMV-seropositive.

This chain links TRBV5-1 with TRBJ2-2; 11 nucleotides match TRBD2. There are 18 residues in the CDR3. CDR1 SGHRS and CDR2 YFSETQ come from the germline V gene. J lost 4 bases, V lost 4 bases, and 12 bases had no gene match. The DNA of the CDR3 is TGCGCCAGCAGCGAACTAGCGGGGGTTATAGGTTCCACCGGGGAGCTGTTTTTT. Translating gives CASSELAGVIGSTGELFF.

The chain links TRBV2 to TRBJ2-1, with D possibly TRBD1 on 6 matching bases. Germline assignment: CDR1 SNHLY and CDR2 FYNNEI. This CDR3 comprises 13 residues. The germline V and J ends were trimmed by 3 bases and 10 bases, with 13 bases remaining between them. CDR3 loop: CASSDVQGFEQFF. In DNA, the CDR3 is TGTGCCAGCAGTGACGTACAGGGATTCGAGCAGTTCTTC.

This clone was found a few times. The rearrangement joins TRBV14 to TRBJ1-2; D not resolved. Germline V gene data show CDR1 as SGHDN and CDR2 as FVKESK. CDR3 length equals 12 residues. V dropped 2 bases and J dropped 4 bases, with 5 bases sitting between them. The CDR3, as DNA: TGTGCCAGCAGCCAAAGCATCTATGGCTACACCTTC. It is translated as CASSQSIYGYTF. Supplemented by reference TRBV14 and TRBJ1-2, the full variable domain reads EAGVTQFPSHSVIEKGQTVTLRCDPISGHDNLYWYRRVMGKEIKFLLHFVKESKQDESGMPNNRFLAERTGGTYSTLKVQPAELEDSGVYFCASSQSIYGYTFGSGTRLTVV.

This clone was picked up a small number of times. The rearrangement joins TRBV14 to TRBJ1-1; D gene ambiguous. Trimming took 1 base from V and 9 from J, leaving 15 bases between them. The CDR3 is made up of 14 amino acids. Germline lookup yields CDR1 SGHDN and CDR2 FVKESK. CDR3 DNA sequence: TGTGCCAGCAGCCAAGTCCGCACCGGGAGAAAAGCTTTCTTT. Its translation: CASSQVRTGRKAFF.

CDR3 region: CASSLGGSSYQETQYF. The CDR3, as DNA: TGTGCCAGCAGCTTAGGGGGCTCATCGTACCAAGAGACCCAGTACTTC. This chain joins TRBV7-8 and TRBJ2-5, with D possibly matching TRBD1 (5 bases). V was clipped by 1 base and J by 0 bases, with 12 bases between them. The CDR3 has 16 amino acids. Germline V gene sequence: CDR1 SGHVS, CDR2 FQNEAQ.

Ten or more counts support this clone. The chain recombines TRBV2 with TRBJ2-3; possibly TRBD2 for D (6 bases). From germline, CDR1 is SNHLY and CDR2 FYNNEI. V was shortened by 4 bases and J by 3 bases, with 14 bases between the two germline ends. The CDR3 contains 15 residues. The CDR3 DNA reads as TGTGCCAGCAGTGGGGGACTGGCAGATACAGATACGCAGTATTTT. Its translation is CASSGGLADTDTQYF.

The chain uses TRBV30 and TRBJ1-2; D not resolved. Trimming took off 2 bases at V and 3 bases at J, with 16 bases between the two ends. The germline gives CDR1 GTSNPN, CDR2 SVGIG (reference sequence). The CDR3 contains 15 residues. The CDR3 nucleotides are TGTGCCTGGAGTAGCCTCTTGCCCCGGGACTATGGCTACACCTTC. Protein sequence: CAWSSLLPRDYGYTF.

This sequence joins TRBV5-1 and TRBJ2-1, with TRBD1 matching over 8 bases. CDR1 is SGHRS and CDR2 is YFSETQ in the germline V gene. Trimming at V came to 3 bases and at J to 2 bases, leaving 1 base not matched to a gene. The CDR3 consists of 14 residues. In nucleotides, the CDR3 is TGCGCCAGCAGCTGGGGACAGGCCTACAATGAGCAGTTCTTC. Its translation is CASSWGQAYNEQFF.

The chain employs TRBV19 and TRBJ1-5; a possible D gene is TRBD1 (5 bases). The CDR3 sequence is 14 residues long. Germline-derived CDR1 and CDR2 are LNHDA and SQIVND (reference sequence). V shed 5 bases and J shed 3 bases, with 11 bases lying between them. CDR3 nucleotides: TGTGCCAGTAGTCTTGAGGGACTCAATCAGCCCCAGCATTTT. It is translated as CASSLEGLNQPQHF.

V gene TRBV5-8 combines with J gene TRBJ2-1; D is unclear. The CDR3 spans 17 residues. The germline V gene encodes CDR1 SGHTS and CDR2 YDEGEE. V lost 1 base to trimming and J lost 8 bases, with 22 bases between them. DNA for the CDR3: TGTGCCAGCAGCTTGCTGCTAACTACCTTACCCGAGGATGAGCAGTTCTTC. Translating gives CASSLLLTTLPEDEQFF.

The J gene is TRBJ2-3, the V gene TRBV6-4; TRBD2 aligns across 9 bases. The CDR3 spans 16 residues. V trimming: 1 base; J trimming: 2 bases; junction bases outside the gene matches: 4. From germline, CDR1 is MRHNA and CDR2 SNTAGT. The CDR3, as DNA: TGTGCCAGCAGTGACTTTGGCGGGGGGGACACAGATACGCAGTATTTT. The encoded protein is CASSDFGGGDTDTQYF.

Only a few counts were recorded for this clone. V is TRBV28 and J is TRBJ1-4, with unresolved D. V lost 6 bases and J lost 7, with 15 bases in between. CDR3 length: 14 residues. CDR1 and CDR2 (germline): MDHEN, SYDVKM. CDR3 sequence reads: CASSADGIVEKLFF. In DNA, the CDR3 is TGTGCCAGCAGCGCAGATGGCATTGTTGAAAAACTGTTTTTT.

This clone came up a few times. The chain carries TRBV4-1 and TRBJ2-3; 7 bases align to TRBD1. The CDR3 length is 15 residues. CDR1 and CDR2 (germline): MGHRA, YSYEKL. Trimming cost V 2 bases and J 4 bases; bases outside gene matches: 6. The CDR3: CASSQLDRDADTQYF. Written as DNA, the CDR3 is TGCGCCAGCAGCCAACTCGACAGGGACGCAGATACGCAGTATTTT.